Below, one T cell receptor (beta chain) is given with its context. In its sample, this clonotype was seen a few times. No antigen is known for it. Base qualities are not provided; no much larger clone lies one nucleotide away. This entry is derived from a study of early T cells in non-severe SARS-CoV-2 infection (dated by TCRdb to the early 2020s). Context from the whole study: Because TCR sequencing was done on bulk RNA from unsorted whole blood, the alpha and beta chains could not be paired. Overall study results and their limits: VDJdb matching was skewed toward anti-spike CD8 responses and likely underestimated virus-specific expansions, missing private and CD4 specificities.

The library was obtained by 5' RACE. TCRdb names NextSeq 500 as the instrument used. Unique molecular identifiers were attached to individual cDNA molecules in the TCR library protocol so that sequencing error and PCR bias could be corrected. TCR alpha and beta chains were both sequenced, and the abundances of alpha and beta sequences in each sample were closely correlated with each other. The original pipeline was this. V gene, J gene and CDR3 annotation of TCR sequences was performed with Decombinator V4. TCRs were defined as expanded if a significant change between any two time points was detected under a Poisson model with p below 0.0001. TCR abundances were normalised to the total number of TCRs sequenced per sample and expressed as counts per million. VDJdb, accessed on 1 November 2021, was searched for TCRs annotated for CMV, EBV and SARS-CoV-2, and TCRs annotated for more than one antigen were excluded. TCRdb passed the public sequencing reads through fastp at Q25 and MiXCR, retaining productive beta sequences. One record per CDR3 amino acid sequence lists the most common genes and DNA. The V and J calls and clone size are TCRdb's, not the authors'. The sample table contains 76,000 or so distinct CDR3 sequences; only one count was recorded for about 10% of them. The ten largest clones capture 4.7% of the sample.

The study was a case-control design nested within a healthcare worker cohort in London, UK, with weekly nasopharyngeal swab PCR tests and blood sampling. Healthcare workers were recruited between 23 and 31 March 2020, during the week of the UK lockdown, and were followed weekly for up to about 16 weeks. The sequence was collected from an adult who was a healthcare worker with PCR-confirmed SARS-CoV-2 infection or an uninfected control (not recorded which). Sequenced material: whole blood.

The DNA sequence is TGTGCCAGCAGCCAAGATCGGGCGGGCGAAGATACGCAGTATTTT. It encodes CASSQDRAGEDTQYF. The chain employs TRBV4-2 and TRBJ2-3; D gene: possibly TRBD2, on 5 matching bases. Reading from cysteine to phenylalanine, the CDR3 counts 15 amino acids. Solely the CDR3 DNA is kept, with 45 bases framed from the first base. V lost 0 bases and J lost 5 bases; the stretch between them is 12 bases long. CDR1 and CDR2 (LGHNA, YNFKEQ) derive from the germline V gene.